The 22 T cell receptor beta chains below were found in one sample sequenced in a study of vaccination and CD4 T cells after COVID-19. Regarding treatment: roughly 10-day PBMC culture with coronavirus spike peptide pools or control peptides (ViraFEST assay). The Oncomine TCR Beta short-read assay was applied to DNA of cultured CD4+ T cells. One entry per CDR3 protein results from TCRdb running MiXCR on the PCR reads. The repertoire holds several thousand distinct CDR3 sequences, more than 50% seen once, with around 19% in the top ten. Their specific antigens are unknown. Sequences were derived from cultured CD4+ T cells from blood, sampled after SARS-CoV-2 vaccination. These receptor sequences come from a human donor with COVID-19.

The chain combines TRBV7-9 with TRBJ1-2; 8 bases line up with TRBD1. Germline trimming cut 2 bases from V and 4 bases from J; bases unmatched to any gene: 3. Germline V gene sequence: CDR1 SEHNR, CDR2 FQNEAQ (reference sequence). CDR3 length equals 14 residues. The CDR3 DNA follows: TGTGCCAGCAGCTTAATGGGACAGGCCTATGGCTACACCTTC. Protein sequence: CASSLMGQAYGYTF. The complete variable domain, with remaining parts taken from reference TRBV7-9 and TRBJ1-2, reads DTGVSQNPRHKITKRGQNVTFRCDPISEHNRLYWYRQTLGQGPEFLTYFQNEAQLEKSRLLSDRFSAERPKGSFSTLEIQRTEQGDSAMYLCASSLMGQAYGYTFGSGTRLTVV.

This clonotype was picked up a small number of times. This chain uses TRBV15 with TRBJ1-6; D ambiguous. Germline V gene lookup returns CDR1 LNHNV and CDR2 YYDKDF (reference sequence). Trimming removed 8 bases at V and 8 bases at J, with 13 bases between. The CDR3 is made up of 13 amino acids. The CDR3 nucleotides are TGTGCCACCGGGCAGCGAATTGATTCACCCCTCCACTTT. As protein: CATGQRIDSPLHF.

J is TRBJ2-3 and V is TRBV20-1, with D perhaps TRBD1 (5 bases). The CDR3 extends over 15 amino acids. The V gene lost 4 bases and the J gene lost 0 bases, with 14 bases spanning the gap. Germline V gene sequence: CDR1 DFQATT, CDR2 SNEGSKA (reference sequence). CDR3 nucleotides: TGCAGTGCTATCAACAGGCTCGCTAGCACAGATACGCAGTATTTT. Protein: CSAINRLASTDTQYF.

The CDR3 region has the DNA TGTGCCTGGGACGGCGACTACGAGCAGTACTTC. Its translation is CAWDGDYEQYF. This rearrangement joins TRBV30 to TRBJ2-7; no reliable D call. The V and J ends lost 5 bases and 3 bases respectively, with 8 bases between them. Germline lookup yields CDR1 GTSNPN and CDR2 SVGIG (reference sequence). The CDR3 is made up of 11 amino acids.

This chain uses TRBV23-1 with TRBJ2-5, with TRBD1 matching over 10 bases. TRBV23-1 is treated as an ORF (open reading frame) with a function not yet certain. CDR3 length: 14 residues. Germline trimming cut 4 bases from V and 6 bases from J; bases unmatched to any gene: 5. The CDR3 protein is CASSPGQGRKTQYF. CDR3 sequence (DNA): TGCGCCAGCAGTCCGGGACAGGGGAGAAAGACCCAGTACTTC.

This clonotype appeared a few times. At one boundary the junction diverges from the germline segment, which might be a read error. V is TRBV7-7 and J is TRBJ2-5; 8 positions match TRBD2. CDR3 length: 14 amino acids. Germline values: CDR1 SSHAT, CDR2 FNYEAQ (reference sequence). CDR3 coding DNA: TGTGCTAGCAGCTTAGCGGGGCTCATGGAGACCCAGTACTTC. This sequence encodes CASSLAGLMETQYF. The entire variable domain, with the rest obtained from reference TRBV7-7 and TRBJ2-5, is as follows: GAGVSQSPRYKVTKRGQDVTLRCDPISSHATLYWYQQALGQGPEFLTYFNYEAQPDKSGLPSDRFSAERPEGSISTLTIQRTEQRDSAMYRCASSLAGLMETQYFGPGTRLLVL.

The CDR3 nucleotides read TGCAGCGTTGAGAGAACAGGAGTGAACACTGAAGCTTTCTTT. Translation gives CSVERTGVNTEAFF. The chain joins TRBV29-1 to TRBJ1-1; D might be TRBD1 (5 bases). Deletions cut 3 bases from V and 0 bases from J, with 11 bases between. The germline V gene encodes CDR1 SQVTM and CDR2 ANQGSEA. This CDR3 region has 14 residues.

This clonotype was observed a handful of times. The V gene is TRBV20-1, the J gene TRBJ2-5; 8 positions agree with TRBD1. This CDR3 contains 14 residues. The germline V gene encodes CDR1 DFQATT and CDR2 SNEGSKA (reference sequence). Losses at the gene ends were 3 bases for V and 5 bases for J; bases not matched to a gene: 8. CDR3 amino acids: CSARGTGWGETQYF. CDR3 nucleotide sequence: TGCAGTGCTAGGGGGACAGGCTGGGGGGAGACCCAGTACTTC.

This clonotype showed up just a few times. J is TRBJ1-5 and V is TRBV25-1; the D is unclear. The V gene's germline CDR1 is MGHDK and CDR2 SYGVNS. The CDR3 is made up of 12 amino acids. V was trimmed by 4 bases and J by 11 bases, leaving 12 bases between them. CDR3 nucleotides: TGTGCCAGCAGTGGAGGGCTGGGGACCCAGCATTTT. Encoded protein: CASSGGLGTQHF.

This chain links TRBV20-1 with TRBJ2-3; D not resolved. Germline V gives CDR1 DFQATT, CDR2 SNEGSKA (reference sequence). This CDR3 region has 14 residues. Between the trimmed V and J ends, which lost 3 bases and 2 bases, there was a span of 12 bases. The DNA of the CDR3 is TGCAGTGCTAGTCCGAGGTCCCTCACAGATACGCAGTATTTT. This gives the protein CSASPRSLTDTQYF.

V is TRBV7-2 and J is TRBJ1-5; D is undetermined. Trimming took 7 bases from V and 1 from J, leaving 8 bases between them. This CDR3 spans 13 amino acids. Looked up from germline, CDR1 is SGHTA and CDR2 is FQGNSA. CDR3 in amino acids: CASTPSSNQPQHF. The CDR3 coding sequence is TGTGCCAGCACTCCTTCGAGCAATCAGCCCCAGCATTTT.

The chain employs TRBV6-1 and TRBJ1-5; possible D gene TRBD1, 5 bases. The ends were cut back, 6 bases at V and 1 base at J, with 19 bases in the middle. Germline CDR1 and CDR2: MNHNS and SASEGT. This CDR3 has 17 residues. CDR3: CASRRDGTRRSNQPQHF. The CDR3, as DNA: TGTGCCAGCAGAAGGGACGGAACAAGAAGGAGCAATCAGCCCCAGCATTTT.

V is TRBV5-1 and J is TRBJ2-7; 10 nucleotides match TRBD2. This CDR3 has 18 residues. After removal of 1 base from V and 4 bases from J, the junction contained 14 bases not matched to a gene. Looked up from germline, CDR1 is SGHRS and CDR2 is YFSETQ. The CDR3 bases are TGCGCCAGCAGCTTGAACCAGCGGGGGGGCCTGGTGGGGTACGAGCAGTACTTC. The encoded protein is CASSLNQRGGLVGYEQYF.

This clonotype came up a few times. At one boundary the junction diverges from the germline segment, which might be a read error. This chain joins TRBV20-1 and TRBJ2-7, with unresolved D. Germline values: CDR1 DFQATT, CDR2 SNEGSKA (reference sequence). The CDR3 has 13 residues. For the CDR3, the DNA is TGCAGTGCTAAGGCTAGTGGCTCCCACGAGCAGTACTTC. This sequence encodes CSAKASGSHEQYF.

This clonotype has more than one count but fewer than ten. The chain is built from TRBV20-1 and TRBJ2-7, with D perhaps matching TRBD2 (6 bases). Trimming removed 0 bases from V and 4 bases from J, with 13 bases in between. From germline, CDR1 is DFQATT and CDR2 SNEGSKA (reference sequence). The CDR3 runs 14 residues. CDR3 nucleotide sequence: TGCAGTGCTAGAGATCCGGCGGGGATATACGAGCAGTACTTC. This sequence encodes CSARDPAGIYEQYF.

This clonotype turned up a few times. V and J are TRBV24-1 and TRBJ2-3, with D perhaps matching TRBD2 (5 bases). Trimming left V 2 bases short and J 4 bases short, with 12 bases between. This CDR3 is built from 15 residues. Germline loops: CDR1 KGHDR, CDR2 SFDVKD. CDR3 in amino acids: CATSDSRRSADTQYF. CDR3 nucleotide sequence: TGTGCCACCAGTGATTCAAGGAGGAGCGCAGATACGCAGTATTTT.

V gene TRBV14 combines with J gene TRBJ1-6, with a weak D call TRBD1 (5 bases). The V gene's germline CDR1 is SGHDN and CDR2 FVKESK. The CDR3 is 14 residues long. Trimming removed 0 bases from V and 10 bases from J, with 10 bases in between. The CDR3 DNA is TGTGCCAGCAGCCAAGAAGCCAGGGCCTCACCCCTCCACTTT. Protein sequence: CASSQEARASPLHF.

This sequence joins TRBV5-1 and TRBJ2-5, with 13 bases aligning to TRBD2. The CDR3 loop spans 16 amino acids. The junction had 1 base not matched to a gene; V was cut back by 0 bases and J by 2 bases. The germline CDR1 and CDR2 sequences are SGHRS and YFSETQ. CDR3 amino acids: CASSLEGLAGQETQYF. CDR3 DNA: TGCGCCAGCAGCTTGGAGGGACTAGCGGGGCAAGAGACCCAGTACTTC.

The genes are TRBV6-1 and TRBJ1-4, with D possibly being TRBD1 (6 bases). Germline CDR1 and CDR2: MNHNS and SASEGT. The CDR3 contains 12 residues. Trimming took off 8 bases at V and 5 bases at J, with 9 bases between the two ends. This chain's CDR3 is CASGGGNEKLFF. In DNA form, the CDR3 reads TGTGCCAGCGGAGGGGGGAATGAAAAACTGTTTTTT.

V usage is TRBV25-1 and J usage is TRBJ2-7; 7 positions agree with TRBD1. Germline CDR1 is MGHDK and CDR2 is SYGVNS. The trim removed 3 bases at V and 5 bases at J, leaving 4 bases unmatched. This CDR3 is 13 amino acids long. CDR3 nucleotide sequence: TGTGCCAGCAGTGACGACAGGGTCCACGAGCAGTACTTC. This sequence encodes CASSDDRVHEQYF.

This rearrangement joins TRBV6-1 to TRBJ1-6, with 9 positions matching TRBD1. In germline, CDR1 is MNHNS, CDR2 SASEGT. CDR3 length: 17 amino acids. The V gene end was trimmed by 8 bases and the J gene end by 0 bases; junction bases not matched to a gene: 8. The CDR3: CASQGTGLGSYNSPLHF. In nucleotides, the CDR3 is TGTGCCAGCCAAGGGACAGGGCTGGGCTCCTATAATTCACCCCTCCACTTT.

The V and J genes are TRBV11-2 and TRBJ2-5; 8 bases fit TRBD2. The length of the CDR3 is 13 residues. Germline V gives CDR1 SGHAT, CDR2 FQNNGV. V shed 6 bases, J shed 6 bases, and the junction held 6 bases outside the gene matches. The CDR3 DNA is TGTGCCAGCAGAGCGGGGGCAGTTAAGACCCAGTACTTC. Amino acids: CASRAGAVKTQYF.